The 30 T cell receptor beta chains below all came from one sample that was sequenced in a study of T-cell memory formation after mild COVID-19. TCRdb re-derived calls from the 5' RACE reads in MiXCR, one entry per CDR3 protein. In the table there are roughly 450,000 distinct CDR3 sequences, 15% to 20% of which are singletons. The sequenced material came from PBMCs or a T cell subset sorted from them (not recorded which). The origin of the receptors is an adult woman who had mild COVID-19 (a few samples of this study predate the infection). Cell type and time point are not known.

The chain recombines TRBV7-9 with TRBJ1-1, with D possibly matching TRBD1 (5 bases). CDR1 and CDR2 from the germline V gene are SEHNR and FQNEAQ (reference sequence). With 7 bases removed from V and 1 base from J, the gap between germline ends came to 16 bases. This CDR3 comprises 15 residues. The CDR3 nucleotides read TGTGCCAGCACCAGGGAGCGAGAGGCGAACACTGAAGCTTTCTTT. This codes for CASTREREANTEAFF.

This clonotype turned up a few times. The chain links TRBV12-3 or TRBV12-4 to TRBJ1-2; TRBD1 agrees at 7 bases. The CDR3 totals 15 residues. J lost 5 bases, V lost 1 base, and 7 bases had no gene match. The chain's CDR3 is CASSLEGASGYGYTF. The CDR3 coding sequence is TGTGCCAGCAGTTTAGAGGGGGCCTCTGGGTATGGCTACACCTTC.

The rearrangement joins TRBV9 to TRBJ1-1; D is possibly TRBD1 (6 bases). The V end lost 4 bases, the J end lost 7 bases, and 14 bases lay between the germline ends. Germline V CDR1 and CDR2: SGDLS, YYNGEE. The CDR3 sequence is 13 residues long. CDR3 coding DNA: TGTGCCAGCAGCTTAGGGGGGCACGGTGAAGCTTTCTTT. It codes for CASSLGGHGEAFF.

The chain couples TRBV4-2 to TRBJ1-2; 11 positions agree with TRBD1. The CDR3 consists of 17 residues. V shed 0 bases and J 2 bases; nucleotides not matched to a gene: 5. Germline CDR1 LGHNA, CDR2 YNFKEQ. The CDR3: CASSQDFGQGANYGYTF. DNA of the CDR3: TGTGCCAGCAGCCAAGATTTCGGACAGGGGGCCAACTATGGCTACACCTTC.

This clonotype has more than one count but fewer than ten. The genes are TRBV24-1 and TRBJ1-6, with a tentative D call TRBD1 (6 bases). V dropped 5 bases and J dropped 8 bases, with 12 bases sitting between them. Germline CDR1 KGHDR, CDR2 SFDVKD. This CDR3 contains 14 residues. The CDR3 nucleotides are TGTGCCACCAGTGGCGGGGGCGCCGATTCACCCCTCCACTTT. As protein: CATSGGGADSPLHF.

V and J are TRBV20-1 and TRBJ2-2; TRBD2 matches at 11 bases. Germline CDR1 and CDR2: DFQATT and SNEGSKA (reference sequence). This CDR3 spans 15 amino acids. J lost 5 bases, V lost 3 bases, and 5 bases had no gene match. CDR3 in DNA: TGCAGTGCTAGTCCCGGGACTAGCGGTACCGGGGAGCTGTTTTTT. This gives the protein CSASPGTSGTGELFF.

This clonotype was observed a few times. The chain uses TRBV9 and TRBJ2-1; 11 bases are shared with TRBD2. Germline loops: CDR1 SGDLS, CDR2 YYNGEE. The CDR3 spans 20 residues. Unmatched junction bases numbered 13, after V lost 0 bases and J lost 2 bases. The CDR3 DNA is TGTGCCAGCAGCGTAGAGATGAATCTAGCGGGGGGCTTCCCCTACAATGAGCAGTTCTTC. Protein product: CASSVEMNLAGGFPYNEQFF.

The chain couples TRBV3-1 to TRBJ2-7; no clear D. CDR1 and CDR2 (germline): LGHDT, YNNKEL (reference sequence). V was pared by 0 bases and J by 0 bases, with 15 bases between. This CDR3 spans 17 amino acids. CDR3 protein: CASSQERARAGSYEQYF. The CDR3, as DNA: TGTGCCAGCAGCCAAGAAAGGGCACGGGCAGGCTCCTACGAGCAGTACTTC.

This clonotype was seen more than once but under ten times. The chain uses TRBV18 and TRBJ2-7, with D unresolved. Trimming stripped 1 base from V and 3 bases from J, with 7 bases between. This CDR3 spans 13 amino acids. Germline V gene sequence: CDR1 KGHSH, CDR2 LQKENI. The CDR3 nucleotides read TGTGCCAGCTCACCACGGGAAAACTACGAGCAGTACTTC. As protein: CASSPRENYEQYF. The entire variable domain, with the rest obtained from reference TRBV18 and TRBJ2-7, is as follows: NAGVMQNPRHLVRRRGQEARLRCSPMKGHSHVYWYRQLPEEGLKFMVYLQKENIIDESGMPKERFSAEFPKEGPSILRIQQVVRGDSAAYFCASSPRENYEQYFGPGTRLTVT.

The V call is TRBV7-2, the J call TRBJ2-7; TRBD2 matches at 7 bases. CDR1 is SGHTA and CDR2 is FQGNSA in the germline V gene. V lost 1 base to trimming and J lost 6 bases; unmatched junction nucleotides: 12. This CDR3 comprises 16 residues. DNA for the CDR3: TGTGCCAGCAGCTTAGAGGGAGCGGGAATTGCTACCGAGCAGTACTTC. Protein sequence: CASSLEGAGIATEQYF.

This clonotype was seen only a few times. The J gene is TRBJ1-2, the V gene TRBV6-1; D remains unclear. V dropped 2 bases and J dropped 7 bases, with 11 bases sitting between them. The CDR3 runs 13 residues. Germline lookup yields CDR1 MNHNS and CDR2 SASEGT. The CDR3 is CASSERGGFGYTF. CDR3 coding DNA: TGTGCCAGCAGTGAAAGAGGAGGGTTTGGCTACACCTTC.

This clonotype has at least ten counts. The rearrangement joins TRBV25-1 to TRBJ2-2, with 8 positions matching TRBD2. Germline V gene sequence: CDR1 MGHDK, CDR2 SYGVNS. V shed 6 bases and J 6 bases; nucleotides not matched to a gene: 6. This CDR3 is 14 amino acids long. As DNA, the CDR3 is TGTGCCAGCAGGGGGGGACTAGGCTCCGGGGAGCTGTTTTTT. This gives the protein CASRGGLGSGELFF.

This clonotype was counted at least ten times. This chain connects TRBV3-1 to TRBJ2-7; D is undetermined. CDR3 length: 14 residues. V lost 1 base and J 2 bases, leaving 9 bases between the germline ends. Germline lookup yields CDR1 LGHDT and CDR2 YNNKEL (reference sequence). The CDR3 bases are TGTGCCAGCAGCCAAGTGGTGGGGACCTACGAGCAGTACTTC. Residues: CASSQVVGTYEQYF.

This clonotype turned up a few times. V is TRBV6-5 and J is TRBJ1-5; the D gene is possibly TRBD1 (5 bases). The V end was cut by 5 bases, the J end by 6 bases, with 11 bases between. Germline V CDR1 and CDR2: MNHEY, SVGAGI. The CDR3 is made up of 13 amino acids. The CDR3: CASSPVGGQPQHF. Here the CDR3 DNA reads TGTGCCAGCAGTCCGGTGGGGGGTCAGCCCCAGCATTTT.

This clonotype was seen a few times. The V and J genes are TRBV7-2 and TRBJ1-2; D not resolved. CDR3 length: 15 residues. Germline-derived CDR1 and CDR2 are SGHTA and FQGNSA. Deletions cut 1 base from V and 1 base from J, with 10 bases between. The CDR3 DNA reads as TGTGCCAGCAGCTTAGAATATTCCCATAACTATGGCTACACCTTC. Protein: CASSLEYSHNYGYTF.

The chain employs TRBV7-3 and TRBJ2-5; D assignment may be TRBD1 or TRBD2 (5 bases each). The germline V gene encodes CDR1 SGHTA and CDR2 FQGTGA. The CDR3 totals 14 residues. V was trimmed by 0 bases and J by 4 bases, leaving 9 bases between them. CDR3 bases: TGTGCCAGCAGCTTAACCGGGACGCGAGAGACCCAGTACTTC. It encodes CASSLTGTRETQYF.

There are a few counts of this clonotype. V is TRBV20-1 and J is TRBJ1-4; D is unresolved. The CDR3 spans 10 residues. Germline CDR1 and CDR2: DFQATT and SNEGSKA (reference sequence). With 2 bases removed from V and 8 bases from J, the gap between germline ends came to 3 bases. CDR3 loop: CSARREKLFF. The CDR3 coding sequence is TGCAGTGCTAGAAGGGAAAAACTGTTTTTT.

The chain combines TRBV5-1 with TRBJ1-2; weak D call: TRBD1 (5 bases). Germline assignment: CDR1 SGHRS and CDR2 YFSETQ. The CDR3 loop spans 14 amino acids. V was cut by 0 bases and J by 6 bases, with 12 bases left in between. CDR3 sequence: CASSLAQGGDGYTF. The CDR3 DNA follows: TGCGCCAGCAGCTTGGCGCAGGGTGGCGATGGCTACACCTTC. Using reference TRBV5-1 and TRBJ1-2 for the parts outside the CDR3, the full variable domain is KAGVTQTPRYLIKTRGQQVTLSCSPISGHRSVSWYQQTPGQGLQFLFEYFSETQRNKGNFPGRFSGRQFSNSRSEMNVSTLELGDSALYLCASSLAQGGDGYTFGSGTRLTVV.

This clonotype was observed a few times. The chain couples TRBV10-3 to TRBJ1-2, with unresolved D. CDR3 length equals 14 residues. Trimming shortened V by 2 bases and J by 5 bases, and 12 bases separated the two germline ends. Germline CDR1 is ENHRY and CDR2 is SYGVKD. In DNA, the CDR3 is TGTGCCATCAGTGAGGGCCGCGAGATATATGGCTACACCTTC. Translating gives CAISEGREIYGYTF.

This clonotype was observed a handful of times. This chain uses TRBV6-2 or TRBV6-3 with TRBJ1-1; D is perhaps TRBD1 (5 bases). The CDR3 is made up of 16 amino acids. Looked up from germline, CDR1 is MNHEY and CDR2 is SVGEGT. Deletions cut 6 bases from V and 0 bases from J, with 17 bases between. The DNA for the CDR3 is TGTGCCAGCAGGGGACCCGACGGACGGCTGAACACTGAAGCTTTCTTT. This gives the protein CASRGPDGRLNTEAFF.

V usage is TRBV4-1 and J usage is TRBJ1-2, with D hard to call. CDR1 is MGHRA and CDR2 is YSYEKL in the germline V gene. This CDR3 is 11 amino acids long. Deletions cut 0 bases from V and 8 bases from J, with 4 bases between. CDR3 residues: CASSQDEGYTF. In nucleotides, the CDR3 is TGCGCCAGCAGCCAAGATGAGGGCTACACCTTC.

The rearrangement joins TRBV29-1 to TRBJ1-2, with D possibly matching TRBD1 (6 bases). Trimming removed 6 bases from V and 0 bases from J, with 14 bases in between. CDR1 SQVTM and CDR2 ANQGSEA come from the germline V gene. CDR3 length: 14 amino acids. This chain's CDR3 is CSVEPTGTNYGYTF. CDR3 coding DNA: TGCAGCGTGGAGCCGACAGGAACTAACTATGGCTACACCTTC.

This clonotype was seen repeatedly, ten times or more. J is TRBJ2-1 and V is TRBV2, with 8 bases matching TRBD1. Germline lookup yields CDR1 SNHLY and CDR2 FYNNEI. The J segment lost 9 bases and the V segment lost 5 bases, leaving 3 bases of the junction unmatched. The CDR3 has 12 residues. DNA of the CDR3: TGTGCCAGCAGTCGACAGGGGACTGAGCAGTTCTTC. The encoded protein is CASSRQGTEQFF.

V and J are TRBV30 and TRBJ2-1; maybe TRBD2 (5 bases). Trimming cost V 5 bases and J 2 bases, with 13 bases left between them. There are 14 residues in the CDR3. The germline gives CDR1 GTSNPN, CDR2 SVGIG (reference sequence). The CDR3 DNA sequence: TGTGCCTGGCGTAAATCCGGGGCCTACAATGAGCAGTTCTTC. It yields the protein CAWRKSGAYNEQFF. The full variable domain, with the rest looked up from reference TRBV30 and TRBJ2-1, is SQTIHQWPATLVQPVGSPLSLECTVEGTSNPNLYWYRQAAGRGLQLLFYSVGIGQISSEVPQNLSASRPQDRQFILSSKKLLLSDSGFYLCAWRKSGAYNEQFFGPGTRLTVL.

This clonotype has a handful of counts. CDR3 loop: CSASRRATEAFF. For the CDR3, the DNA is TGCAGTGCTAGCAGGCGGGCCACTGAAGCTTTCTTT. The chain joins TRBV20-1 to TRBJ1-1; the D is unclear. The V gene's germline CDR1 is DFQATT and CDR2 SNEGSKA (reference sequence). The CDR3 covers 12 residues. V was cut by 3 bases and J by 4 bases, with 9 bases left in between.

This clonotype occurred a few times. The chain joins TRBV20-1 to TRBJ2-3, with 8 bases matching TRBD2. The V gene end was trimmed by 0 bases and the J gene end by 2 bases; junction bases not matched to a gene: 7. CDR1 is DFQATT, CDR2 SNEGSKA, per germline (reference sequence). The CDR3 length is 16 residues. CDR3 protein: CSARDLGGGFTDTQYF. The CDR3 bases are TGCAGTGCTAGAGATCTGGGCGGGGGGTTCACAGATACGCAGTATTTT.

This sequence joins TRBV11-3 and TRBJ1-6; TRBD1 matches 11 bases. V shed 5 bases and J 7 bases; nucleotides not matched to a gene: 4. CDR1 is SGHNT, CDR2 YENEEA, per germline. The CDR3 contains 15 residues. Written as DNA, the CDR3 is TGTGCCAGCAGCAGAAGGACAGGGGGCAATTCACCCCTCCACTTT. It yields the protein CASSRRTGGNSPLHF.

This clonotype was found a few times. This chain uses TRBV30 with TRBJ2-4; either TRBD1 or TRBD2 may fit D (5 bases each). With 0 bases removed from V and 5 bases from J, the gap between germline ends came to 8 bases. Germline values: CDR1 GTSNPN, CDR2 SVGIG (reference sequence). The CDR3 length is 13 residues. CDR3 in DNA: TGTGCCTGGAGTGTACCGGGACAAAACATTCAGTACTTC. It yields the protein CAWSVPGQNIQYF.

This clonotype was observed a few times. The V call is TRBV4-1, the J call TRBJ1-2; D gene ambiguous. The CDR3 spans 15 residues. V lost 3 bases, J lost 0 bases, and 11 bases lay in between. The germline CDR1 and CDR2 sequences are MGHRA and YSYEKL. CDR3 nucleotides: TGCGCCAGCAGCCAGGTAGACACAGCTAACTATGGCTACACCTTC. Protein product: CASSQVDTANYGYTF.

This clonotype was observed a few times. The chain couples TRBV9 to TRBJ2-1; 7 positions agree with TRBD1. Germline V CDR1 and CDR2: SGDLS, YYNGEE. V trimming: 3 bases; J trimming: 8 bases; junction bases outside the gene matches: 11. The CDR3 runs 15 residues. CDR3 in amino acids: CASSETGANADEQFF. In nucleotides, the CDR3 is TGTGCCAGCAGCGAAACAGGGGCTAACGCGGATGAGCAGTTCTTC.